This TCR beta chain appears in the sequencing data of a study of blood T cell repertoires in COVID-19. Study information: Spain, Italy and the United States supplied samples that represented acute and convalescent COVID-19. The analysed material was cDNA or gDNA that came from T cells, B-cell-depleted T cells, or PBMCs.

The CDR3 sequence is 16 residues long. V was pared by 3 bases and J by 9 bases, with 9 bases of the junction left unmatched. Germline V lookup: CDR1 LNHNV, CDR2 YYDKDF (reference sequence). Repertoires were generated with immunoSEQ multiplex PCR, while TCRdb's copy carries only in-frame clones and drops some. This table has roughly 380,000 clones, over 75% appearing once. The chain couples TRBV15 to TRBJ2-1; TRBD2 matches 12 bases. Input material: PBMCs or T cells enriched from blood (not recorded which). This receptor was identified in a woman aged 25 to 45 who had recovered from COVID-19. In DNA, the CDR3 is TGTGCCACCAGCAGCCCTAGCGGGGGGGCGATTCTTGAGCAGTTCTTC. Translating it yields CATSSPSGGAILEQFF.